The text below deals with one T cell receptor (beta chain). Clones were read by immunoSEQ multiplex PCR, and TCRdb kept only the in-frame ones, dropping some. This sample has approximately 600,000 clones, with approximately 95% found just once. These data belong to a study of shared clonotypes between healthy human individuals. This CDR3 has 14 amino acids. V was shortened by 3 bases and J by 7 bases, with 13 bases between the two germline ends. In germline, CDR1 is MDHEN, CDR2 SYDVKM. Terminally differentiated effector memory CD45RA+ cells were excluded from the naive CD8 cells, which were CD45RO-negative and positively selected for CCR7.

This sequence joins TRBV28 and TRBJ2-1; no clear D gene. The source material was naive CD8+ T cells sorted from blood. This clonotype was obtained from a woman between 25 and 40 years old in good health. Here the CDR3 DNA reads TGTGCCAGCAGTTTCCGTCCCGCGACAAATGAGCAGTTCTTC. Its protein is CASSFRPATNEQFF.